This T cell receptor (beta chain) was captured in a study of blood T cells in healthy people across ages. Sample-barcoded 5' priming and a J-beta primer mix drove a second PCR of roughly 7 to 11 cycles. TCRdb re-called the 5' RACE reads through MiXCR, storing one row per CDR3 protein. Among about 1.8 million distinct CDR3 sequences listed, just under 50% were seen once. Germline lookup yields CDR1 DFQATT and CDR2 SNEGSKA (reference sequence). Deletions cut 0 bases from V and 3 bases from J, with 8 bases between. The CDR3 contains 13 residues. The V gene is TRBV20-1, the J gene TRBJ1-2; maybe TRBD1 (5 bases). The sample consisted of blood. This receptor was identified in a woman aged 40 to 50 in good health. The CDR3 loop is CSARDVGDYGYTF. The CDR3 DNA reads as TGCAGTGCTAGAGATGTAGGGGACTATGGCTACACCTTC.